This TCR beta chain was sequenced for a study of blood T cell repertoires in COVID-19. Looking at the study overall: Samples taken during acute and convalescent COVID-19 were collected in the United States, Italy and Spain. PBMCs, B-cell-depleted T cells, or T cells provided the cDNA or gDNA that made up the material.

V was cut by 4 bases and J by 4 bases, with 11 bases left in between. The CDR3 loop spans 15 amino acids. CDR1 MDHEN and CDR2 SYDVKM come from the germline V gene. In the study's own analysis: Counts of nucleated cells, estimated from reference gene primer amplification, were obtained. Profiled with immunoSEQ multiplex PCR; TCRdb holds only in-frame clones, not every one. V, J and clone size derive from that table, while D and trimming were established from the DNA sequence. The profile shows more than 95,000 clones, more than 75% of them singletons. The count of this clone is one. The sample comprised peripheral blood. The rearrangement links TRBV28 to TRBJ2-6; D is possibly TRBD1 (6 bases). This receptor was identified in a man aged 50 to 59 with acute or convalescent COVID-19. Here the CDR3 DNA reads TGTGCCAGCAGTTCCCCGGGGACAGGGGCCAACGTCCTGACTTTC. Translating gives CASSSPGTGANVLTF. The full variable domain, rest sourced from reference TRBV28 and TRBJ2-6, is DVKVTQSSRYLVKRTGEKVFLECVQDMDHENMFWYRQDPGLGLRLIYFSYDVKMKEKGDIPEGYSVSREKKERFSLILESASTNQTSMYLCASSSPGTGANVLTFGAGSRLTVL.